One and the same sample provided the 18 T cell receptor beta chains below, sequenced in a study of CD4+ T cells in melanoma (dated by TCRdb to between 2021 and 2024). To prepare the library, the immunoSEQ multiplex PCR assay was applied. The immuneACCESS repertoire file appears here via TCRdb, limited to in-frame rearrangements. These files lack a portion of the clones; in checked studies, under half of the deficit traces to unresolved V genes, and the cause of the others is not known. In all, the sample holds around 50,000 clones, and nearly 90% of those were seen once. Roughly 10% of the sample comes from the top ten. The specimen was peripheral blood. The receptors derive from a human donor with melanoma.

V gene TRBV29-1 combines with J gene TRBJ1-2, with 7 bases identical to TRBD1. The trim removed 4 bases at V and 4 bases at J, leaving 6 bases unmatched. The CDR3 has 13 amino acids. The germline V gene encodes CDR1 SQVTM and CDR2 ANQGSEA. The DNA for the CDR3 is TGCAGCGTTGTACCAAGGGGGCCCTATGGCTACACCTTC. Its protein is CSVVPRGPYGYTF.

The CDR3 loop reads CAISERGGRTGELFF. CDR3 sequence (DNA): TGTGCCATCAGTGAGCGAGGGGGGCGCACCGGGGAGCTGTTTTTT. The J gene is TRBJ2-2, the V gene TRBV10-3; D may correspond to TRBD1 or TRBD2 (6 bases each). Germline V gene lookup returns CDR1 ENHRY and CDR2 SYGVKD. Trimming took 2 bases from V and 4 from J, leaving 11 bases between them. The CDR3 loop spans 15 amino acids.

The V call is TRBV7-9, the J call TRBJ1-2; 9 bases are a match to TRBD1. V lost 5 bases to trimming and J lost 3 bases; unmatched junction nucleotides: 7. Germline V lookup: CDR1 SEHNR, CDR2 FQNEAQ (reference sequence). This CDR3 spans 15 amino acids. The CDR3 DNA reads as TGTGCCAGCAGCCAGAACAGGGGGCGCGACTATGGCTACACCTTC. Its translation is CASSQNRGRDYGYTF.

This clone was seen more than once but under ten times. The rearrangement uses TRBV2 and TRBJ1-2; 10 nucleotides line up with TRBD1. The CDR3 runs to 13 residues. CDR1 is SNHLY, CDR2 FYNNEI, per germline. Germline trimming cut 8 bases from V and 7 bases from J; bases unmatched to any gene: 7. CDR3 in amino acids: CASGGQGGSGYTF. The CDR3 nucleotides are TGTGCCAGCGGAGGACAGGGGGGAAGTGGCTACACCTTC.

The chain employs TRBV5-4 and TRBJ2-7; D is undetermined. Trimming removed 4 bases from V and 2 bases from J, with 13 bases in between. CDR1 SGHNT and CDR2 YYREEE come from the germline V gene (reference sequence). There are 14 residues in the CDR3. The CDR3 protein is CASSPAHGPYEQYF. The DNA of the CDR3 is TGTGCCAGCAGCCCAGCCCATGGACCCTACGAGCAGTACTTC.

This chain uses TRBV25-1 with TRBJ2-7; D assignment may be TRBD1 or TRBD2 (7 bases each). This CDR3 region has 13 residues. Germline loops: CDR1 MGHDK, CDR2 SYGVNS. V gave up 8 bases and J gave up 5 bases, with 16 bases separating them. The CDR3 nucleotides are TGTGCCAGCTGTAAACAGGGGACTAACGAGCAGTACTTC. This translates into CASCKQGTNEQYF.

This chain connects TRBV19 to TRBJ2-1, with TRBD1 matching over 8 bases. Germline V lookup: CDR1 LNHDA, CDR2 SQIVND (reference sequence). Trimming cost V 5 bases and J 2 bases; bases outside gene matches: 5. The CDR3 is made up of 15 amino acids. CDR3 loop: CASSSMGQAYNEQFF. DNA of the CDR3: TGTGCCAGTAGTTCCATGGGACAGGCCTACAATGAGCAGTTCTTC.

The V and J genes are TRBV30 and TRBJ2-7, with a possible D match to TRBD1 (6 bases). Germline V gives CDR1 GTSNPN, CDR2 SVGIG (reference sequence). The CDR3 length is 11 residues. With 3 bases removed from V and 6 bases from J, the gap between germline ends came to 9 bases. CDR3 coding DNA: TGTGCCTGGAGACAGGGCCCCGAGCAGTACTTC. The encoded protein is CAWRQGPEQYF. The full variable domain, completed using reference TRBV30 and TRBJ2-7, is SQTIHQWPATLVQPVGSPLSLECTVEGTSNPNLYWYRQAAGRGLQLLFYSVGIGQISSEVPQNLSASRPQDRQFILSSKKLLLSDSGFYLCAWRQGPEQYFGPGTRLTVT.

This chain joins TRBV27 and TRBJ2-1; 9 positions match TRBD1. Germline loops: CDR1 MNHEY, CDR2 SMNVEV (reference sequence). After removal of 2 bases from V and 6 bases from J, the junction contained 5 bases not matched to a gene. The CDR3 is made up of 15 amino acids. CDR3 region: CASSLRTGARNEQFF. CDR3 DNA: TGTGCCAGCAGTTTAAGGACAGGGGCCCGCAATGAGCAGTTCTTC.

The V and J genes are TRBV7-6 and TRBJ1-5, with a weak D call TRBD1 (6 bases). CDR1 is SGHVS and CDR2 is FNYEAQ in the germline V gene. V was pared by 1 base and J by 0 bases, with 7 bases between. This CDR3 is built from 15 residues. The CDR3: CASSLGGGSNQPQHF. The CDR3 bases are TGTGCCAGCAGCTTAGGAGGGGGTAGCAATCAGCCCCAGCATTTT. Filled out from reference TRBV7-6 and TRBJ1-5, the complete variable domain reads GAGVSQSPRYKVTKRGQDVALRCDPISGHVSLYWYRQALGQGPEFLTYFNYEAQQDKSGLPNDRFSAERPEGSISTLTIQRTEQRDSAMYRCASSLGGGSNQPQHFGDGTRLSIL.

The CDR3: CASSSRTLYEQYF. The CDR3, as DNA: TGTGCCAGCAGTTCGCGGACACTCTACGAGCAGTACTTC. The chain employs TRBV27 and TRBJ2-7; possible D gene TRBD1, 5 bases. Germline lookup yields CDR1 MNHEY and CDR2 SMNVEV (reference sequence). Trimming removed 4 bases from V and 3 bases from J, with 10 bases in between. The CDR3 sequence is 13 residues long.

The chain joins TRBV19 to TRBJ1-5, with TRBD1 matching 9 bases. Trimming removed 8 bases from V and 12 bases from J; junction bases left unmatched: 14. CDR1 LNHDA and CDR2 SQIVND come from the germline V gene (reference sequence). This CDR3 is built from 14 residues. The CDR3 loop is CASLSRGQGGNQHF. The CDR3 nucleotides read TGTGCCAGTCTAAGTAGGGGACAGGGAGGAAACCAGCATTTT.

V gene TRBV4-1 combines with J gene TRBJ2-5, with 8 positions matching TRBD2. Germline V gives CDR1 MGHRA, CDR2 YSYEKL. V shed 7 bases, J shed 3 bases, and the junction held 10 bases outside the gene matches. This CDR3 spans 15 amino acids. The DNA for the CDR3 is TGCGCCAGCAACGTGGCTAGCGGGTCGGAAGAGACCCAGTACTTC. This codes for CASNVASGSEETQYF.

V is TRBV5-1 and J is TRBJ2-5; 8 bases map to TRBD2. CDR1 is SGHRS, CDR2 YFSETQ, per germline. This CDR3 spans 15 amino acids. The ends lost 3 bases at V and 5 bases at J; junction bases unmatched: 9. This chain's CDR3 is CASSSSGGPVETQYF. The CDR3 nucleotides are TGCGCCAGCAGCTCTTCGGGGGGGCCGGTGGAGACCCAGTACTTC.

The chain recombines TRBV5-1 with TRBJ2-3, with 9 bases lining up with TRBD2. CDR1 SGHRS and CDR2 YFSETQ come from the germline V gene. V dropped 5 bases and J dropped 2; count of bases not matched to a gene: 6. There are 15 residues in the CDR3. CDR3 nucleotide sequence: TGCGCCAGCAGTCCCAGCGGGGGGAACACAGATACGCAGTATTTT. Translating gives CASSPSGGNTDTQYF.

CDR3 protein: CAWSVQAGGGYTF. DNA of the CDR3: TGTGCCTGGAGTGTACAGGCAGGGGGAGGCTACACCTTC. This chain links TRBV30 with TRBJ1-2, with TRBD1 matching 7 bases. J was trimmed by 8 bases and V by 0 bases; bases with no gene match: 6. Germline lookup yields CDR1 GTSNPN and CDR2 SVGIG (reference sequence). This CDR3 has 13 residues.

The CDR3 nucleotides are TGTGCCTGGGGGGACAGTGCCTATGGCTACACCTTC. It yields the protein CAWGDSAYGYTF. This chain links TRBV30 with TRBJ1-2; 7 bases are a match to TRBD1. Germline lookup yields CDR1 GTSNPN and CDR2 SVGIG (reference sequence). This CDR3 region has 12 residues. V lost 5 bases and J lost 4; bases outside the gene matches: 4. Combining the CDR3 with reference TRBV30 and TRBJ1-2 gives the whole variable domain SQTIHQWPATLVQPVGSPLSLECTVEGTSNPNLYWYRQAAGRGLQLLFYSVGIGQISSEVPQNLSASRPQDRQFILSSKKLLLSDSGFYLCAWGDSAYGYTFGSGTRLTVV.

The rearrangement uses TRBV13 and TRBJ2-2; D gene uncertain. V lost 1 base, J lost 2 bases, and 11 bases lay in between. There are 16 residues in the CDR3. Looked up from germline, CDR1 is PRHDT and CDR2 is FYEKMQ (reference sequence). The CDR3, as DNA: TGTGCCAGCAGCTTAGACGGGCCGTTTAACACCGGGGAGCTGTTTTTT. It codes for CASSLDGPFNTGELFF.